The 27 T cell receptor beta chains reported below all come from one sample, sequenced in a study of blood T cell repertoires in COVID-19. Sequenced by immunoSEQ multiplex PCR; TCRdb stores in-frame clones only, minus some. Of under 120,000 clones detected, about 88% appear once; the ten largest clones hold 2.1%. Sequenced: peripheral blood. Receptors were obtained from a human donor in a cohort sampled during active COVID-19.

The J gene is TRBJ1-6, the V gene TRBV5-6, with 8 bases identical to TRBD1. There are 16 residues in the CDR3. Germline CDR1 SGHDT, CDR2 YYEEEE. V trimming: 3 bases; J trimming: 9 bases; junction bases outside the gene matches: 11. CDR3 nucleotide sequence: TGTGCCAGCAGCTCCTCTAGGACAGGGTTTGGTTCACCCCTCCACTTT. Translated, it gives CASSSSRTGFGSPLHF.

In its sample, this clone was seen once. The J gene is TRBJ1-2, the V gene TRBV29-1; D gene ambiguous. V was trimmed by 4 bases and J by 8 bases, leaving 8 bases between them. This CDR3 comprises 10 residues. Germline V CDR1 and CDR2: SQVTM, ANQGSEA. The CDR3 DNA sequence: TGCAGCGTTGGTGTATCCGGCTACACCTTC. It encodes CSVGVSGYTF.

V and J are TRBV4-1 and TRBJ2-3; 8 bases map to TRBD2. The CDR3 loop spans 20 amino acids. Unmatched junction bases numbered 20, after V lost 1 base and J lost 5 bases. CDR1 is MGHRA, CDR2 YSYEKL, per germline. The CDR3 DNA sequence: TGCGCCAGCAGCCAAGGAACCCTGAGCAGTCCGGCGGGAGGTCGAGATACGCAGTATTTT. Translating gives CASSQGTLSSPAGGRDTQYF.

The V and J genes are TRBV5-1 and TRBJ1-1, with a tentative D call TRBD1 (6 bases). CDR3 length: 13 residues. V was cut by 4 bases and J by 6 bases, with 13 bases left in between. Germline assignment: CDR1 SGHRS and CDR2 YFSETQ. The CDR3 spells CASSRSQGSEAFF. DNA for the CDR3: TGCGCCAGCAGCAGGTCACAGGGTTCTGAAGCTTTCTTT.

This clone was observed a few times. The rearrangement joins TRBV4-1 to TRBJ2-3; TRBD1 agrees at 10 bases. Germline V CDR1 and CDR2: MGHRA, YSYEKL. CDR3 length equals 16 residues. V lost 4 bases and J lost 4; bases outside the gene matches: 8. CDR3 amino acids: CASSPRDRGRADTQYF. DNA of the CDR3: TGCGCCAGCAGCCCCCGGGACAGGGGCCGTGCAGATACGCAGTATTTT.

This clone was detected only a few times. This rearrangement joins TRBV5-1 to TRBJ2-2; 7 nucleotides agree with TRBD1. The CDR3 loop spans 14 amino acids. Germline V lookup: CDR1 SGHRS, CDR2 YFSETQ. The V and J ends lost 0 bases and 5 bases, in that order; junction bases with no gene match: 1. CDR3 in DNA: TGCGCCAGCAGCTTGGAGGGGGCGACCGGGGAGCTGTTTTTT. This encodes CASSLEGATGELFF.

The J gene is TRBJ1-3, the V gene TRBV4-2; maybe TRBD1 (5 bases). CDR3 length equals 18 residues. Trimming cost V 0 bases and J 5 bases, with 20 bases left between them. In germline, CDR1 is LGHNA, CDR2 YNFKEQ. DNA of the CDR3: TGTGCCAGCAGCCAAGATTTTAGCAGGGCCGCCCTAAGAAACACCATATATTTT. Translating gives CASSQDFSRAALRNTIYF.

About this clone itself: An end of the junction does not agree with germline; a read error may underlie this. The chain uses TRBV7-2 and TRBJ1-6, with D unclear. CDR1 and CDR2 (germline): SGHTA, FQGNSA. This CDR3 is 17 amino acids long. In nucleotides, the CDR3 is TGTGTCAGCAGCTTAGCCGCAGGAAGCTCCTATAATTCACCCCTCCACTTT. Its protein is CVSSLAAGSSYNSPLHF.

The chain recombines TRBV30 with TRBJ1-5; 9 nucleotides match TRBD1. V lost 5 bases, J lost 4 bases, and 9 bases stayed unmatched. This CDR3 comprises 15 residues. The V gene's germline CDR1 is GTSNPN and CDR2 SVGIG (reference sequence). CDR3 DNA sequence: TGTGCCTGGGGAAGCCAAGGACAGGGGAATCAGCCCCAGCATTTT. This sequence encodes CAWGSQGQGNQPQHF.

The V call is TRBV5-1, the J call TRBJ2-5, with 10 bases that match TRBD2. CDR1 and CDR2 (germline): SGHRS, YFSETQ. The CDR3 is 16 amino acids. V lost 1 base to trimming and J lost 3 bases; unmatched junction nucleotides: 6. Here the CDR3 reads CASSLPSSGGEETQYF. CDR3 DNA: TGCGCCAGCAGCTTGCCCTCTAGCGGGGGCGAAGAGACCCAGTACTTC.

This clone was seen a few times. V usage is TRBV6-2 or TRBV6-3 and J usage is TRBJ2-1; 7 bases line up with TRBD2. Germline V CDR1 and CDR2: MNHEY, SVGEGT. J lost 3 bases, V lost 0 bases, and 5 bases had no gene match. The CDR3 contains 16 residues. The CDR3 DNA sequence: TGTGCCAGCAGTTACTCCCTAGCGGACCTCTACAATGAGCAGTTCTTC. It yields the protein CASSYSLADLYNEQFF.

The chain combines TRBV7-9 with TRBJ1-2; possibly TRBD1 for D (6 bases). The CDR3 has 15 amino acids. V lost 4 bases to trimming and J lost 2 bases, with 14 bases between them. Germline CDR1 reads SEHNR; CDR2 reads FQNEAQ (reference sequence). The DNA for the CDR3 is TGTGCCAGCAGCTCCGGCTACAGGGAAAACTATGGCTACACCTTC. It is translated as CASSSGYRENYGYTF. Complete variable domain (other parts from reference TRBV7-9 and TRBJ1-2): DTGVSQNPRHKITKRGQNVTFRCDPISEHNRLYWYRQTLGQGPEFLTYFQNEAQLEKSRLLSDRFSAERPKGSFSTLEIQRTEQGDSAMYLCASSSGYRENYGYTFGSGTRLTVV.

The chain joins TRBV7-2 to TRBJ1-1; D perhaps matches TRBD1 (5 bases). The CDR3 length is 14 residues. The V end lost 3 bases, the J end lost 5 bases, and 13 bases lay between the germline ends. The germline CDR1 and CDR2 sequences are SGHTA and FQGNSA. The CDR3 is CASSFAGFTTEAFF. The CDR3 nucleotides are TGTGCCAGCAGCTTTGCAGGGTTCACGACTGAAGCTTTCTTT.

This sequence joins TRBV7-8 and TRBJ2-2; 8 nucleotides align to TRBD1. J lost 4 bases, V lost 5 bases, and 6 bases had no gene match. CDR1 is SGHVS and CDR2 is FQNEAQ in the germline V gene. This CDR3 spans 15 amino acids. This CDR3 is CASSQRQGSTGELFF. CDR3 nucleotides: TGTGCCAGCAGCCAAAGACAGGGGAGCACCGGGGAGCTGTTTTTT. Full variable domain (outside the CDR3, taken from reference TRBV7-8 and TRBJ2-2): GAGVSQSPRYKVAKRGQDVALRCDPISGHVSLFWYQQALGQGPEFLTYFQNEAQLDKSGLPSDRFFAERPEGSVSTLKIQRTQQEDSAVYLCASSQRQGSTGELFFGEGSRLTVL.

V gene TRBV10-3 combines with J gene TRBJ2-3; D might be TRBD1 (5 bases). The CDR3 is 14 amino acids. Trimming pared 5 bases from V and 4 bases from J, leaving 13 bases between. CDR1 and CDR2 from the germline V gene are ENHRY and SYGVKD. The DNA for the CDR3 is TGTGCCATCAGTCAGGGAAACCGCGCAGATACGCAGTATTTT. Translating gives CAISQGNRADTQYF.

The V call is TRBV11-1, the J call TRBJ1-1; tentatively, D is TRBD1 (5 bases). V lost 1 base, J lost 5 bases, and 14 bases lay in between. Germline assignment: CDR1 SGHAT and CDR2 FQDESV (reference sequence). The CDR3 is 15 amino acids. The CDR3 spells CASSLEQGTRTEAFF. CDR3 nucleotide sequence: TGTGCCAGCAGCTTAGAGCAGGGAACGAGAACTGAAGCTTTCTTT.

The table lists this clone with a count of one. Written as DNA, the CDR3 is TGTGCCAGCAGCGCCCACGGCCAAGAGACCCAGTACTTC. It codes for CASSAHGQETQYF. V is TRBV9 and J is TRBJ2-5; D not resolved. CDR1 is SGDLS, CDR2 YYNGEE, per germline. With 3 bases removed from V and 1 base from J, the gap between germline ends came to 7 bases. This CDR3 has 13 amino acids.

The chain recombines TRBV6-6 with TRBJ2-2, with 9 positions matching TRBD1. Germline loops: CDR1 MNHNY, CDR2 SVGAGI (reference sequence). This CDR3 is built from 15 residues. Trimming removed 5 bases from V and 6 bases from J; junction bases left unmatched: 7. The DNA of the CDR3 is TGTGCCAGCAGTCAGGGACAGGGACGCGCCGGGGAGCTGTTTTTT. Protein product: CASSQGQGRAGELFF.

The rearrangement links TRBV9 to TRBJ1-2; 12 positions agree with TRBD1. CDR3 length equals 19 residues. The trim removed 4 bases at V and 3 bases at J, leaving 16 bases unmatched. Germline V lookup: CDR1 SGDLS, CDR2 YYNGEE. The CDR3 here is CASSPPLDGDRGPDYGYTF. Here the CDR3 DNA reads TGTGCCAGCAGCCCCCCGCTTGATGGGGACAGGGGGCCGGACTATGGCTACACCTTC.

The CDR3 DNA reads TGCGCCAGCAGCACCTCGGGAGGGCCCGTCGCAGATACGCAGTATTTT. Its protein is CASSTSGGPVADTQYF. The chain employs TRBV5-1 and TRBJ2-3; TRBD2 agrees at 8 bases. The CDR3 has 16 amino acids. CDR1 is SGHRS, CDR2 YFSETQ, per germline. With V trimmed by 4 bases and J by 4 bases, 11 bases remained unmatched.

The DNA of the CDR3 is TGTGCCAGCAGTTTCGGGACAGGCTTCTACGAGCAGTACTTC. This encodes CASSFGTGFYEQYF. This sequence joins TRBV27 and TRBJ2-7; 8 bases fit TRBD1. CDR3 length equals 14 residues. V gave up 3 bases and J gave up 3 bases; unmatched junction bases: 4. The germline V gene encodes CDR1 MNHEY and CDR2 SMNVEV (reference sequence).

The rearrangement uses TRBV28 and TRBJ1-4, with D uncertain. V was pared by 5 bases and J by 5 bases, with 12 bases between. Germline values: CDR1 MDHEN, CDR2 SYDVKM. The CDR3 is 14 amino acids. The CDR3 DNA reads TGTGCCAGCAGTCGGCAGGTCGTAAATGAAAAACTGTTTTTT. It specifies CASSRQVVNEKLFF.

CDR3 in amino acids: CASSLPGDTDTQYF. For the CDR3, the DNA is TGTGCCAGCAGCTTGCCAGGGGACACAGATACGCAGTATTTT. This chain joins TRBV5-4 and TRBJ2-3; possible D gene TRBD1, 6 bases. CDR3 size: 14 residues. The V gene's germline CDR1 is SGHNT and CDR2 YYREEE (reference sequence). Trimming left V 1 base short and J 2 bases short, with 8 bases between.

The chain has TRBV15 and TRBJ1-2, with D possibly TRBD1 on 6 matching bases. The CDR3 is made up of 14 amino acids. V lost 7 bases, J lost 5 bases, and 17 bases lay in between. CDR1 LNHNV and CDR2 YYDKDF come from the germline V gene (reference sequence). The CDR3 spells CATKAGASLYGYTF. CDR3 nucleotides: TGTGCCACCAAGGCAGGGGCCTCTCTTTATGGCTACACCTTC.

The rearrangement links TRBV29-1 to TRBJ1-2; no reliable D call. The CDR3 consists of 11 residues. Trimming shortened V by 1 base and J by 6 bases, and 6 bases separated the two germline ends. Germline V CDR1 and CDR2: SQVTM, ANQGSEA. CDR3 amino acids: CSVEGGNGYTF. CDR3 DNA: TGCAGCGTTGAAGGAGGAAATGGCTACACCTTC.

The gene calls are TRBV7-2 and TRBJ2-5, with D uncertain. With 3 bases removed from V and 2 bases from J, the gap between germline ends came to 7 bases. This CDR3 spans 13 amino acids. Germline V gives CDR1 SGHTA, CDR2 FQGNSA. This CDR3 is CASSFNRQETQYF. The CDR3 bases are TGTGCCAGCAGCTTTAACAGACAAGAGACCCAGTACTTC.

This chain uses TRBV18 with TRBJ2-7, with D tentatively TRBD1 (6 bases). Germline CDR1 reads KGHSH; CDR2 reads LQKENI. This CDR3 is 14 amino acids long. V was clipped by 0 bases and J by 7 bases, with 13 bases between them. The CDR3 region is CASSPPSGVGEQYF. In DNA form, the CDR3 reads TGTGCCAGCTCACCACCGTCAGGGGTGGGAGAGCAGTACTTC.